This TCR beta chain was documented in a study of radiation and T cells in renal cell carcinoma. Described time point: blood 2 weeks post-SBRT. Indicated treatment: 15 Gy SBRT to primary tumor, nephrectomy 4 weeks later. CDR1 and CDR2 from the germline V gene are LNHDA and SQIVND (reference sequence). Deletions cut 6 bases from V and 10 bases from J, with 15 bases between. The CDR3 contains 12 residues. Clones were sequenced by immunoSEQ multiplex PCR, and TCRdb holds only the in-frame ones, with some missing. The table lists 95,000 to 150,000 clones, around 81% of them singletons. The chain is built from TRBV19 and TRBJ1-1, with D tentatively TRBD1 (6 bases). This TCR derives from a man aged 50 or older with renal cell carcinoma. Sequenced here: blood, sampled from a patient whose treatment included radiotherapy and nephrectomy. The CDR3 spells CASSLRGRSAFF. The DNA of the CDR3 is TGTGCCAGTAGCCTCAGGGGTCGGTCAGCTTTCTTT.